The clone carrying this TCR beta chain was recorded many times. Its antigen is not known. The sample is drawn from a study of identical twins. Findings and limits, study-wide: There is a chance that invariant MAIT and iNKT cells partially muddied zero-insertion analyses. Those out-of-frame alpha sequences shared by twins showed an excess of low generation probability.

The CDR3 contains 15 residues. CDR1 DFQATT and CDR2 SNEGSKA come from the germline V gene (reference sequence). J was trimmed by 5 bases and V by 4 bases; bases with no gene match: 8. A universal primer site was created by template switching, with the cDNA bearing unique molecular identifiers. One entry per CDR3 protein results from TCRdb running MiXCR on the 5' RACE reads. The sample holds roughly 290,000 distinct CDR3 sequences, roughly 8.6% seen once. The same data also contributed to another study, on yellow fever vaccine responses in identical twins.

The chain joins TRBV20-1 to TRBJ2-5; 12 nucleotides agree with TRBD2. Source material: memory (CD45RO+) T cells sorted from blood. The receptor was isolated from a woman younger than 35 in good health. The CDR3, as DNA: TGCAGTGCTACTCTAGCGGGGGGGCTTCGGGAGACCCAGTACTTC. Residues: CSATLAGGLRETQYF.